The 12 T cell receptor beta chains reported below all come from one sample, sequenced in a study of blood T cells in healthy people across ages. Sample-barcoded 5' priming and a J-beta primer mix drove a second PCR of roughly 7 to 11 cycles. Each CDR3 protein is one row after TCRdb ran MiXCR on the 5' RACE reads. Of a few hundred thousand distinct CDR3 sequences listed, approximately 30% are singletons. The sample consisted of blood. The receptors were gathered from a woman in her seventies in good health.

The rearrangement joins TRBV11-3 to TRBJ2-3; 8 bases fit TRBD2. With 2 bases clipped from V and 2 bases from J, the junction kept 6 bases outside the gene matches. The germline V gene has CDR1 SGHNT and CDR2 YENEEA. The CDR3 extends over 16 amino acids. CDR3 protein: CASSLSLAGLTDTQYF. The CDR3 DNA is TGTGCCAGCAGCTTAAGCCTAGCGGGCCTCACAGATACGCAGTATTTT.

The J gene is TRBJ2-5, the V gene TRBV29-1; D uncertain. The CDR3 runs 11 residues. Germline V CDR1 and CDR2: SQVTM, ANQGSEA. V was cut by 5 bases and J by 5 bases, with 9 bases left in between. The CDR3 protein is CSVRPAETQYF. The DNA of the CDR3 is TGCAGCGTTCGACCCGCGGAGACCCAGTACTTC.

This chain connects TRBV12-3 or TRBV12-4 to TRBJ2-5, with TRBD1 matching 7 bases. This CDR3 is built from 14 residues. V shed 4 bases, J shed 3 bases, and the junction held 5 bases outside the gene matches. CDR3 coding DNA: TGTGCCAGCAGTTCCGGGACAGCCAAAGAGACCCAGTACTTC. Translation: CASSSGTAKETQYF.

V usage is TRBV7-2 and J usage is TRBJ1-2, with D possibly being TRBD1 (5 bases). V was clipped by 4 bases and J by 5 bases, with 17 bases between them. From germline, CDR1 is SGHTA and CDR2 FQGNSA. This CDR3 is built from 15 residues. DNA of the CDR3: TGTGCCAGCAGCTCGGCTGGGGGGGTTAATTATGGCTACACCTTC. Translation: CASSSAGGVNYGYTF. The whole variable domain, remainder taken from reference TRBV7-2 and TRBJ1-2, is GAGVSQSPSNKVTEKGKDVELRCDPISGHTALYWYRQSLGQGLEFLIYFQGNSAPDKSGLPSDRFSAERTGGSVSTLTIQRTQQEDSAVYLCASSSAGGVNYGYTFGSGTRLTVV.

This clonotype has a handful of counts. CDR3: CASSPVLTGTTIRNEQFF. The CDR3 region has the DNA TGCGCCAGCAGCCCCGTTCTTACCGGGACTACGATTAGGAATGAGCAGTTCTTC. The V call is TRBV5-1, the J call TRBJ2-5; 7 bases are a match to TRBD2. Gene TRBJ2-1 matches the end of the DNA better, so the J call may be wrong. Germline-derived CDR1 and CDR2 are SGHRS and YFSETQ. The CDR3 spans 18 residues.

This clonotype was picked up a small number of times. DNA of the CDR3: TGTGCCAGCAGTACCGACAGGGATCAGCCCCAGCATTTT. Its protein product is CASSTDRDQPQHF. The chain has TRBV6-1 and TRBJ1-5; 7 bases fit TRBD1. The ends lost 5 bases at V and 5 bases at J; junction bases unmatched: 3. The CDR3 covers 13 residues. Germline loops: CDR1 MNHNS, CDR2 SASEGT.

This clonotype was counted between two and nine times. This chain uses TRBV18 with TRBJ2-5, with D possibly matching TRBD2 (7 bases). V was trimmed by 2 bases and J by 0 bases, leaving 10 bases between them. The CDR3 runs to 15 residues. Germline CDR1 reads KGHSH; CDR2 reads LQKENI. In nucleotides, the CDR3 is TGTGCCAGCTCACCAGAGGGGGGGTACCAAGAGACCCAGTACTTC. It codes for CASSPEGGYQETQYF.

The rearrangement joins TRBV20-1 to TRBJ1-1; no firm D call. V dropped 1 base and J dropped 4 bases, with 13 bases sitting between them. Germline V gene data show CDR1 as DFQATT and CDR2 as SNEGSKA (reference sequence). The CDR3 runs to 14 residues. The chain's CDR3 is CSARAPGSGTEAFF. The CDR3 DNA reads TGCAGTGCTAGAGCCCCAGGATCCGGCACTGAAGCTTTCTTT.

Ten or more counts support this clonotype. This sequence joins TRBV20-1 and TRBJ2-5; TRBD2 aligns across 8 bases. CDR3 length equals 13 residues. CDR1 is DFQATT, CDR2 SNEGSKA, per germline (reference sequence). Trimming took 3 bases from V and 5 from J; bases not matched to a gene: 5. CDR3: CSASGGARETQYF. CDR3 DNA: TGCAGTGCTAGCGGGGGGGCGCGGGAGACCCAGTACTTC.

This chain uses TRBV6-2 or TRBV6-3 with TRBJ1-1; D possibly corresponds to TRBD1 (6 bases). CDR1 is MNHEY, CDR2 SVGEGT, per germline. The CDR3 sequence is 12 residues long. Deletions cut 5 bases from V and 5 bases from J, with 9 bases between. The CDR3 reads CASSDRRTEAFF. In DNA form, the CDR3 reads TGTGCCAGCAGTGACAGGCGGACTGAAGCTTTCTTT.

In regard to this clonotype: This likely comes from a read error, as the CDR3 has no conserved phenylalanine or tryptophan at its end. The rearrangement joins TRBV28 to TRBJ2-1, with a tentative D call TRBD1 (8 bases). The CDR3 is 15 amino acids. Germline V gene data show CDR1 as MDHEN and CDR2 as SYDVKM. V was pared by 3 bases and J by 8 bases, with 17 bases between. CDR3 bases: TGTGCCAGCAGTTTGGTGAGACAGGGGAGGGATGAGCAGTTCTCC. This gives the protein CASSLVRQGRDEQFS.

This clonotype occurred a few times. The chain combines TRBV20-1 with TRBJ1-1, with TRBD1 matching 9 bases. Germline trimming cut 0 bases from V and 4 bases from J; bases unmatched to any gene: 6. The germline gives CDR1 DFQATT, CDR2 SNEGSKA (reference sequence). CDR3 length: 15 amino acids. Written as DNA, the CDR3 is TGCAGTGCTAGAGAGACGACAGGGGGGGCCACTGAAGCTTTCTTT. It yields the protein CSARETTGGATEAFF.